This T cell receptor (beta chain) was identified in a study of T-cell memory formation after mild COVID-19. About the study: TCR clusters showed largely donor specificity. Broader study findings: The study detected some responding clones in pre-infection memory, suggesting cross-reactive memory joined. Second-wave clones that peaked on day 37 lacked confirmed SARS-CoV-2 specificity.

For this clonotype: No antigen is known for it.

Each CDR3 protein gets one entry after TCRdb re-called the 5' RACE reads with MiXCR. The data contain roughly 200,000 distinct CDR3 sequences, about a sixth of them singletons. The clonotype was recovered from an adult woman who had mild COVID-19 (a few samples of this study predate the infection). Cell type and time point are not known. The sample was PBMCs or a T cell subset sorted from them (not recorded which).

CDR3 coding DNA: TGTGCTAGTGGTTTGCTCAGGGGGCTGAACACCGGGGAGCTGTTTTTT. Protein sequence: CASGLLRGLNTGELFF. The rearrangement uses TRBV12-5 and TRBJ2-2; 8 nucleotides align to TRBD1. This CDR3 comprises 16 residues. Germline lookup yields CDR1 LGHNT and CDR2 FRNRAP. The J segment lost 1 base and the V segment lost 2 bases, leaving 3 bases of the junction unmatched.